Below are 14 T cell receptor beta chains sequenced from a single sample in a study of neurological immune-mediated disorders. Time point described: longitudinal time-point 3. TCRdb recomputed calls from the 5' RACE reads with MiXCR, one row per CDR3 protein. The sample lists fewer than 55,000 distinct CDR3 sequences, about 13% occurring once. Sequencing input: PBMCs. These receptors all stem from a male donor with HTLV-1-associated myelopathy (HAM/TSP).

This rearrangement joins TRBV5-1 to TRBJ1-1; the D is unclear. In germline, CDR1 is SGHRS, CDR2 YFSETQ. The CDR3 length is 13 residues. Trimming shortened V by 0 bases and J by 3 bases, and 6 bases separated the two germline ends. The CDR3 sequence is CASSLGQYTEAFF. CDR3 in DNA: TGCGCCAGCAGCTTGGGGCAGTACACTGAAGCTTTCTTT.

This clonotype was observed many times. The chain uses TRBV7-3 and TRBJ2-3, with 7 bases fitting TRBD1. This CDR3 contains 13 residues. Trimming removed 8 bases from V and 5 bases from J; junction bases left unmatched: 7. Germline CDR1 and CDR2: SGHTA and FQGTGA. CDR3 nucleotides: TGTGCCAGCGGACGGACAGGAGTAGATACGCAGTATTTT. Its protein is CASGRTGVDTQYF.

This clonotype came up many times. The rearrangement links TRBV2 to TRBJ1-3; 9 bases align to TRBD1. This CDR3 is 14 amino acids long. V gave up 6 bases and J gave up 3 bases; unmatched junction bases: 3. Germline assignment: CDR1 SNHLY and CDR2 FYNNEI. CDR3 sequence: CASRDRGSGNTIYF. CDR3 DNA: TGTGCCAGCAGGGACAGGGGAAGTGGAAACACCATATATTTT.

This clonotype was seen only a few times. The rearrangement joins TRBV20-1 to TRBJ1-1; D not resolved. Trimming removed 7 bases from V and 1 base from J, with 10 bases in between. CDR3 length equals 12 residues. Germline CDR1 is DFQATT and CDR2 is SNEGSKA (reference sequence). The CDR3 bases are TGCAGTGTTGACTCGACGAACACTGAAGCTTTCTTT. It yields the protein CSVDSTNTEAFF.

The sample holds many counts of this clonotype. This chain links TRBV9 with TRBJ2-7; 7 nucleotides agree with TRBD2. CDR3 length equals 13 residues. Germline assignment: CDR1 SGDLS and CDR2 YYNGEE. After removal of 1 base from V and 6 bases from J, the junction contained 4 bases not matched to a gene. DNA for the CDR3: TGTGCCAGCAGCGTAAGCGGGGCACGCGAGCAGTACTTC. Translating gives CASSVSGAREQYF.

At least ten counts were recorded for this clonotype. The rearrangement uses TRBV20-1 and TRBJ2-5; TRBD1 matches 9 bases. CDR3 length: 15 residues. CDR1 DFQATT and CDR2 SNEGSKA come from the germline V gene (reference sequence). J was trimmed by 2 bases and V by 3 bases; bases with no gene match: 7. In DNA, the CDR3 is TGCAGTGCTAGTCGGGGACAGGGAAGACAAGAGACCCAGTACTTC. Translated: CSASRGQGRQETQYF.

This clonotype was counted many times. The CDR3 region has the DNA TGTGCCAGCAGCCCGACTGTTTTCGGGACTTATAATTCACCCCTCCACTTT. Its translation: CASSPTVFGTYNSPLHF. The V call is TRBV3-1, the J call TRBJ1-6; possibly TRBD1 for D (5 bases). Per germline, CDR1 LGHDT and CDR2 YNNKEL (reference sequence). V gave up 4 bases and J gave up 4 bases, with 17 bases separating them. CDR3 length equals 17 residues.

This clonotype was detected ten times or more. This rearrangement joins TRBV10-3 to TRBJ2-3, with D uncertain. The germline V and J ends were trimmed by 10 bases and 2 bases, with 16 bases remaining between them. The CDR3 is made up of 14 amino acids. Germline V lookup: CDR1 ENHRY, CDR2 SYGVKD. Written as DNA, the CDR3 is TGTGCCACCGCCACCGGACCAATCACAGATACGCAGTATTTT. Translated, it gives CATATGPITDTQYF.

This clonotype was seen repeatedly, ten times or more. This rearrangement joins TRBV6-1 to TRBJ2-5, with 8 bases lining up with TRBD2. CDR3 length equals 17 residues. The V segment lost 2 bases and the J segment 3 bases; nucleotides outside the gene matches: 11. The V gene's germline CDR1 is MNHNS and CDR2 SASEGT. The CDR3 coding sequence is TGTGCCAGCAGTGAATCCCTTAGCGGGGTGATTAAAGAGACCCAGTACTTC. It translates to CASSESLSGVIKETQYF.

This clonotype was observed at least ten times. V is TRBV6-1 and J is TRBJ1-6, with 8 bases aligning to TRBD1. The CDR3 extends over 15 amino acids. Germline loops: CDR1 MNHNS, CDR2 SASEGT. V shed 5 bases, J shed 7 bases, and the junction held 7 bases outside the gene matches. In DNA form, the CDR3 reads TGTGCCAGCAGTACGCGCACAGGGGGAAATTCACCCCTCCACTTT. Translated: CASSTRTGGNSPLHF.

This clonotype was recorded many times. CDR3 sequence reads: CASSQDLNNYQETQYF. The CDR3 DNA reads as TGCGCCAGCAGCCAAGATCTGAACAATTATCAAGAGACCCAGTACTTC. The rearrangement uses TRBV4-3 and TRBJ2-5; D remains ambiguous. This CDR3 has 16 amino acids. CDR1 is LGHNA and CDR2 is YSLEER in the germline V gene. Trimming took off 0 bases at V and 2 bases at J, with 13 bases between the two ends.

This rearrangement joins TRBV4-2 to TRBJ2-7; D is ambiguous. V was cut by 1 base and J by 3 bases, with 10 bases left in between. The CDR3 has 14 amino acids. Germline V gene data show CDR1 as LGHNA and CDR2 as YNFKEQ. CDR3 sequence reads: CASSQAPSSYEQYF. The CDR3 region has the DNA TGTGCCAGCAGCCAAGCCCCCTCTAGCTACGAGCAGTACTTC.

This clonotype was recorded at least ten times. This rearrangement joins TRBV6-6 to TRBJ1-3, with 7 nucleotides matching TRBD1. There are 14 residues in the CDR3. Per the germline V gene, CDR1 is MNHNY and CDR2 is SVGAGI (reference sequence). Trimming took 6 bases from V and 4 from J; bases not matched to a gene: 6. The CDR3 reads CASREGAAGNTIYF. CDR3 bases: TGTGCCAGCAGGGAGGGGGCAGCGGGAAACACCATATATTTT.

This clonotype was recorded many times. The DNA for the CDR3 is TGCAGTGCTAGAAAATCTACGGGACAGGGTTATGAAAAACTGTTTTTT. Translated, it gives CSARKSTGQGYEKLFF. The J gene is TRBJ1-4, the V gene TRBV20-1, with 9 bases lining up with TRBD1. The CDR3 totals 16 residues. In germline, CDR1 is DFQATT, CDR2 SNEGSKA (reference sequence). After removal of 2 bases from V and 6 bases from J, the junction contained 10 bases not matched to a gene.